This T cell receptor (beta chain) was identified during a study of shared clonotypes between healthy human individuals. Regarding the study as a whole: Naive subsets, compared against memory subsets, generally had larger estimated richness values.

Sequenced by immunoSEQ multiplex PCR; TCRdb stores in-frame clones only, minus some. The profile covers a few million clones, with 85% to 95% appearing a single time and about 0.39% taken by the ten largest. CD4+ cells underwent separation, giving CD45RA+ naive and CD45RA-negative memory subsets. On this clone itself: As yet, its antigen is unknown.

CDR1 is SGHTA, CDR2 FQGTGA, per germline. J gave up 1 base and V 2 bases, and 7 bases lay outside the gene matches. This CDR3 spans 16 amino acids. The clonotype originates from a man younger than 35 in good health. Some clones in this sample may be carry-over from other donors' samples. The chain is built from TRBV7-3 and TRBJ2-5, with 7 nucleotides matching TRBD2. Sequencing was done on a sample of naive CD4+ T cells from PBMCs. Subset meaning: CD45RA+ positively selected. The CDR3 DNA reads as TGTGCCAGCAGCTTACTGCGGGGAGGGACCCAAGAGACCCAGTACTTC. It codes for CASSLLRGGTQETQYF.